This T cell receptor beta chain was recovered during a study of blood T cells in healthy people across ages. Study outcomes and limitations: A roughly linear age-dependent decrease characterized TCR beta diversity per million T cells. A greater number of naive CD4+ cells and higher diversity distinguished long-lived donors from aged donors.

This clonotype was counted only a few times. Its antigen is as yet unknown. Every donor contributed roughly 10 milliliters of peripheral blood by blood draw. Primers used in a second PCR of roughly 7 to 12 cycles were a sample-barcoded 5' primer and a J-beta primer mix. One entry per CDR3 protein results from TCRdb running MiXCR on the 5' RACE reads. The table includes fewer than 800,000 distinct CDR3 sequences, 20% to 25% detected once. This CDR3 has 15 amino acids. These data were likewise used in another study, on T cells of mothers and their children. As reported in that work: No clone of persistent microchimeric T cells was detected.

Sequenced sample: blood. The chain uses TRBV21-1 and TRBJ2-7; the DNA was not compared with TRBD1, the D call given in the table. TRBV21-1 is an annotated pseudogene. The clonotype was recovered from a boy aged 5-17 years in good health. The CDR3 sequence is CASSEGTAPVYEQYF. In DNA, the CDR3 is TGTGCCAGCAGCGAGGGGACAGCGCCGGTCTACGAGCAGTACTTC.